This entry lists 4 T cell receptor beta chains sequenced from one sample in a study of T cells after yellow fever vaccination (dated by TCRdb to between 2017 and 2020). This sample's treatment or condition label indicates: live attenuated yellow fever vaccine strain. Library generation was performed with 5' RACE. The instrument was an Illumina HiSeq 2500. The raw public data were reprocessed by TCRdb itself: fastp quality trimming at Q25, MiXCR clonotype calling, in-frame beta chains only. Every CDR3 protein is listed once, alongside the most common genes and DNA of its rows. For this sample the table gives hundreds of thousands of distinct CDR3 sequences, of which about 19% were detected only once. The ten biggest clones cover roughly an eighth of the sample. Here the sequenced sample was PBMCs, taken 15 days after the yellow fever booster vaccination. These receptors were collected from a man aged 25-45 years who received the YFV17D yellow fever vaccine.

This clonotype was counted a few times. V and J are TRBV11-2 and TRBJ2-5; D remains ambiguous. V was cut by 3 bases and J by 2 bases, with 13 bases left in between. In germline, CDR1 is SGHAT, CDR2 FQNNGV. The CDR3 has 15 amino acids. The CDR3: CASSFSLGQQETQYF. The CDR3 DNA reads as TGTGCCAGCAGCTTTAGCCTAGGGCAACAAGAGACCCAGTACTTC.

This clonotype appeared a few times. The chain recombines TRBV28 with TRBJ2-7, with 10 bases that match TRBD1. The germline CDR1 and CDR2 sequences are MDHEN and SYDVKM. The CDR3 runs 15 residues. J gave up 3 bases and V 6 bases, and 8 bases lay outside the gene matches. The CDR3 coding sequence is TGTGCCAGCAGCCAACGGGACAGGGGACTCTACGAGCAGTACTTC. Its translation is CASSQRDRGLYEQYF.

This clonotype was detected ten times or more. The rearrangement uses TRBV16 and TRBJ2-7, with D hard to call. The length of the CDR3 is 12 residues. Per germline, CDR1 KGHSY and CDR2 FQNENV. The V end lost 2 bases, the J end lost 2 bases, and 4 bases lay between the germline ends. The CDR3 coding sequence is TGTGCCAGCAGCCAAACTCCCTACGAGCAGTACTTC. Translation gives CASSQTPYEQYF. The full variable domain, in which reference TRBV16 and TRBJ2-7 provide the parts outside the CDR3, is GEEVAQTPKHLVRGEGQKAKLYCAPIKGHSYVFWYQQVLKNEFKFLISFQNENVFDETGMPKERFSAKCLPNSPCSLEIQATKLEDSAVYFCASSQTPYEQYFGPGTRLTVT.

This clonotype was seen only a few times. V usage is TRBV19 and J usage is TRBJ2-5; 11 bases agree with TRBD1. This CDR3 region has 14 residues. V lost 7 bases, J lost 9 bases, and 10 bases stayed unmatched. The germline V gene encodes CDR1 LNHDA and CDR2 SQIVND (reference sequence). CDR3 region: CASTADRGLGSQYF. The CDR3 DNA reads as TGTGCCAGTACTGCGGACAGGGGGCTTGGGTCCCAGTACTTC.